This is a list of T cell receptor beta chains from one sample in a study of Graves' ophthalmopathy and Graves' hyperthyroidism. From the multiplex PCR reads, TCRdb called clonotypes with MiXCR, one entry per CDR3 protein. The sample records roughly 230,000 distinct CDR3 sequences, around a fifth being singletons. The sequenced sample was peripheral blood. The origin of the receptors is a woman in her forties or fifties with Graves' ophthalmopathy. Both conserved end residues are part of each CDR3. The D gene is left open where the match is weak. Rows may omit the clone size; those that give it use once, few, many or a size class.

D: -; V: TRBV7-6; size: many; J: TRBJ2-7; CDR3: CASSPRTELSYEQYF; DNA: TGTGCCAGCAGCCCCCGGACAGAATTATCCTACGAGCAGTACTTC
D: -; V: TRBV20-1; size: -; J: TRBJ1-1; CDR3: CSASGGPSASTEAFF; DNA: TGCAGTGCTAGCGGGGGGCCCAGTGCTAGCACTGAAGCTTTCTTT
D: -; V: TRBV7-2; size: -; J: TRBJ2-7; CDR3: CASNNRDTYEQYF; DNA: TGTGCCAGCAACAACAGGGATACCTACGAGCAGTACTTC
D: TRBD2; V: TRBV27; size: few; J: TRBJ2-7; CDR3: CASRRTSVPYEQYF; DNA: TGTGCCAGCAGGAGGACTAGCGTCCCCTACGAGCAGTACTTC
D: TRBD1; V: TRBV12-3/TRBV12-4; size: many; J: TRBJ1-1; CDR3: CASSLTGGSSTEAFF; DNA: TGTGCCAGCAGTTTGACAGGGGGCTCATCCACTGAAGCTTTCTTT
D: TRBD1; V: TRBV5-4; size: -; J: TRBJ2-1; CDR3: CASSLAGQGGNEQFF; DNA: TGTGCCAGCAGCTTGGCTGGACAGGGAGGCAATGAGCAGTTCTTC
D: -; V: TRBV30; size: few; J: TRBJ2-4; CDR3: CAWSRFLESKNIQYF; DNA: TGTGCCTGGAGTCGCTTCCTGGAGTCCAAAAACATTCAGTACTTC
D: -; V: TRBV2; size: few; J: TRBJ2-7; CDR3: CASSEDSREQYF; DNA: TGTGCCAGCAGTGAAGATTCCCGCGAGCAGTACTTC
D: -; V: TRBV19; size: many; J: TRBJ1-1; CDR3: CASQVIGNTEAFF; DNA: TGTGCCAGCCAGGTTATAGGGAACACTGAAGCTTTCTTT
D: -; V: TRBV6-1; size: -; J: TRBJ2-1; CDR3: CASSQTPPASEQFF; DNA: TGTGCCAGCAGTCAGACCCCCCCGGCCTCTGAGCAGTTCTTC
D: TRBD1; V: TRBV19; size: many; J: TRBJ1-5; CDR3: CASSPPGQTGQPQHF; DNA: TGTGCCAGTAGTCCTCCGGGACAGACAGGTCAGCCCCAGCATTTT
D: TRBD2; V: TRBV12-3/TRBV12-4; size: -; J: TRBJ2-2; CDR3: CASSFRTSENTGELFF; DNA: TGTGCCAGCAGTTTTCGGACTAGCGAAAACACCGGGGAGCTGTTTTTT
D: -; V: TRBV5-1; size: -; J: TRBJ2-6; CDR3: CASSSTGTSGANVLTF; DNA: TGCGCCAGCAGCTCTACAGGGACCTCTGGGGCCAACGTCCTGACTTTC
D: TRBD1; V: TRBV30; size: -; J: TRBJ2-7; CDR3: CAWKTGVAYEQYF; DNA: TGTGCCTGGAAGACAGGGGTCGCCTACGAGCAGTACTTC
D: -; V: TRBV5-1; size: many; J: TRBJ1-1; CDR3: CASSQYVLNTEAFF; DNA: TGCGCCAGCAGTCAGTACGTCCTGAACACTGAAGCTTTCTTT
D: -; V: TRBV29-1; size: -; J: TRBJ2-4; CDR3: CSVEVEGLQNIQYF; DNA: TGCAGCGTTGAAGTGGAAGGGCTCCAAAACATTCAGTACTTC
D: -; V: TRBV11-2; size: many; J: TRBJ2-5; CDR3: CASSLGWRSSQETQYF; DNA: TGTGCCAGCAGCTTAGGTTGGAGGAGCAGCCAAGAGACCCAGTACTTC
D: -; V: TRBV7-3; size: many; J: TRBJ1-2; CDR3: CASSFGDGYGYTF; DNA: TGTGCCAGCAGCTTCGGGGATGGCTATGGCTACACCTTC
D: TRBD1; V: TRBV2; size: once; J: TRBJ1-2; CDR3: CASSWGQASGYTF; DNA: TGTGCCAGCAGTTGGGGACAGGCGTCGGGGTACACCTTC
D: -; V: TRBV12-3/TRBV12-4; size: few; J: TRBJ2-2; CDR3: CASSFISQNGELFF; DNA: TGTGCCAGCAGTTTTATTTCCCAAAACGGGGAGCTGTTTTTT
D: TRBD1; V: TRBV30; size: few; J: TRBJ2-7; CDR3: CAWGGHIGTGNEQYF; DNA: TGTGCCTGGGGTGGACATATCGGGACAGGGAACGAGCAGTACTTC
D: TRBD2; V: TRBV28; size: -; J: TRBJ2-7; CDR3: CASSLFPNASGTGEQYF; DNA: TGTGCCAGCAGTTTGTTTCCCAACGCTAGCGGGACGGGGGAGCAGTACTTC
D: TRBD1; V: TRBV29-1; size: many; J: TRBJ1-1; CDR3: CSVVQDRVNTEAFF; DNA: TGCAGCGTTGTTCAGGACAGGGTCAACACTGAAGCTTTCTTT
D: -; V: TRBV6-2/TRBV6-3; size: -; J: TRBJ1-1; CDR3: CASTSGVPLNTEAFF; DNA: TGTGCCTCAACTTCAGGGGTTCCTTTGAACACTGAAGCTTTCTTT